This T cell receptor (beta chain) was identified in a study of beta chain features in type 1 diabetes (dated by TCRdb to 2017 to 2018). For context, the study as a whole: Mean age, gender distribution, total cell number and subset yield were not different between patients and healthy donors. Across all samples, 107,917,701 sorted cells were examined, and cell number per subset correlated strongly with RNA yield. The study compared the TCRB repertoires of sorted circulating CD4+ T cell subsets in recently diagnosed type 1 diabetes patients with those in matched healthy donors. Regulatory and stem cell-like memory subsets were isolated from only 8 patients and roughly eight healthy donors, whereas naive and central memory subsets came from all 28 donors.

From each donor, a single peripheral blood sample of approximately 0.11 L on average was drawn into heparinised tubes. Using a panel that included CD45RO, CCR7, CD25, CD127, CD95 and CD27, naive, central memory, regulatory and stem cell-like memory CD4+ T cells were sorted on a BD FACSAria II. All sorted populations exceeded 95% purity. Right away, PBMCs were isolated by Lymphoprep density gradient centrifugation and were stained directly, with no culture step. To minimize batch effects, samples were stained and sorted in pairs, one healthy donor with one patient per experiment. What the research found in general, with its limitations: Shorter templates might be favored by PCR, yet because patient and control samples were amplified and corrected together, any such skew would affect both groups equally. At VDJ recombination sites, patients with type 1 diabetes made fewer insertions and deleted more nucleotides, a pattern implying thymic rearrangement abnormalities. Type 1 diabetes patients showed a moderate but significant shortening of TCRB CDR3 length in all four CD4+ subsets. Because the HLA sub-analyses included only small numbers of individuals, any influence of HLA type on TCRB rearrangement was left unresolved. Sequencing cDNA rather than genomic DNA could over-represent highly expressing activated cells, although activation and CD3 levels did not differ between groups. The naive, central memory and regulatory TCRB repertoires appeared to resemble one another more closely among patients than among healthy donors.

In the germline V gene (reference sequence), CDR1 corresponds to MNHEY and CDR2 to SMNVEV. V is reduced by 8 bases and J by 0 bases, leaving a spacing of 14 bases between them. The CDR3 covers 15 residues, taking in both the cysteine and the phenylalanine. The only DNA kept is the CDR3, 45 bases in frame from the first base. All of the isolated RNA was reverse transcribed with the High Capacity cDNA Reverse Transcription Kit, so expressed TCRB transcripts were sequenced. Naive, central memory and regulatory T cell samples underwent deep immunoSEQ sequencing, averaging around 4 million total reads per sample. After sorted cells were lysed in RLT buffer, RNA was extracted with DNase-treated RNeasy Micro or Mini kits, with the choice depending on cell number. Each cell subset was processed separately to prevent cross-contamination, with patient and healthy donor samples processed together. Using the immunoSEQ multiplex PCR, TCRB sequences were amplified from cDNA into 87-bp fragments spanning the CDR3 region. The amplicons were sequenced using the Illumina HiSeq platform. The original pipeline was this. Synthetic template baselines were used to correct PCR bias computationally, reads within Hamming distance 2 were collapsed, and singletons that could not be merged were discarded. By aligning reads against IMGT, V, D and J genes, CDR3 length, and insertions or deletions at six rearrangement sites were assigned. Within each subset, clonotype counts were normalized to the number of sorted cells before true diversity and Gini coefficients were calculated with the tcR R package. The overlap coefficient, calculated on TCRB nucleotide sequences, was used to quantify repertoire sharing. TCRdb stores this immuneACCESS table with in-frame sequences only. Part of the clones is absent; in the studies checked, under half of the shortfall reflects unresolved V genes, and no reason is known for the rest. Clone size and V and J calls were adopted from that table, with D and trimming inferred from the DNA. Within this sample are 250,000 to 350,000 clones, with 14% of them counted one time only. Jointly, the top ten make up under 8.5% of the sample.

On this clone itself: There is no known antigen for this receptor. Per-nucleotide qualities are absent, and no much larger clonotype sits a single base away.

The chain links TRBV27 with TRBJ2-1, with the D segment identity uncertain. The sample comprised central memory CD4+ T cells from blood. This TCR was sampled from a man aged 30 to 39 in good health. The CDR3 reads as follows: CASCLRISSYNEQFF. The nucleotide sequence reads as follows: TGTGCCAGCTGCCTTAGGATAAGCTCCTACAATGAGCAGTTCTTC.